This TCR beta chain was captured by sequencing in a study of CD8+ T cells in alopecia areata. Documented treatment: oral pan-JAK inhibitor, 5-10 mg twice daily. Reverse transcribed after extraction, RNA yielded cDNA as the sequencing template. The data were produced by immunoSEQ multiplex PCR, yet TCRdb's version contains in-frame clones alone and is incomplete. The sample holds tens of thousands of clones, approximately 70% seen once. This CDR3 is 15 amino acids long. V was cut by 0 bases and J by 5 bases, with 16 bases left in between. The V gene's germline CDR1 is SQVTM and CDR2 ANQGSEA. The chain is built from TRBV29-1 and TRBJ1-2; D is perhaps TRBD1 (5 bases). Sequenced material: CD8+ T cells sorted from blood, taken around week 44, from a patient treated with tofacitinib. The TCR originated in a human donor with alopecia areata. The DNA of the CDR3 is TGCAGCGTTGAAGACCGGGACGGCTGGGGATATGGCTACACCTTC. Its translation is CSVEDRDGWGYGYTF.